This T cell receptor (beta chain) was obtained from a study of early stage breast cancer tumors. CDR1 is SNHLY, CDR2 FYNNEI, per germline. The CDR3 loop spans 14 amino acids. Trimming stripped 6 bases from V and 3 bases from J, with 14 bases between. Only a few counts were recorded for this clone. Measured with immunoSEQ multiplex PCR; TCRdb has only the in-frame clones, and not every one. The sample consists of around 25,000 clones, about 70% of them appearing once. Specimen: breast tumor tissue. The chain combines TRBV2 with TRBJ1-1; tentatively, D is TRBD1 (5 bases). This receptor was taken from a person in their sixties or seventies with breast cancer. The CDR3 loop is CASRDGGEYTEAFF. For the CDR3, the DNA is TGTGCCAGCAGGGACGGGGGAGAATACACTGAAGCTTTCTTT.